What follows are 10 T cell receptor beta chains derived from one specimen sequenced in a study of OX40 agonist ivuxolimab in advanced cancers. Only in-frame clones appear in the TCRdb table, and some are missing; sequencing was by immunoSEQ multiplex PCR. The sample lists 48,000 or so clones; around 80% were seen once. Sequenced material: CD4+ or CD8+ T cells sorted from blood, taken in a trial of the OX40 agonist ivuxolimab. Receptors were obtained from an adult with an advanced solid tumor such as melanoma, head and neck, liver or kidney cancer.

The chain carries TRBV7-2 and TRBJ2-2; possibly TRBD2 for D (5 bases). Trimming shortened V by 3 bases and J by 6 bases, and 14 bases separated the two germline ends. This CDR3 is 15 amino acids long. Germline CDR1 SGHTA, CDR2 FQGNSA. The DNA of the CDR3 is TGTGCCAGCAGCTTTCGGAGCGGAGGTTCCGGGGAGCTGTTTTTT. Protein product: CASSFRSGGSGELFF.

The J gene is TRBJ1-5, the V gene TRBV12-5; 8 nucleotides line up with TRBD1. The CDR3 is made up of 15 amino acids. J gave up 3 bases and V 5 bases, and 6 bases lay outside the gene matches. CDR1 and CDR2 (germline): LGHNT, FRNRAP. CDR3 sequence (DNA): TGTGCTAGTGGTCCCACGACAGGGGCCAATCAGCCCCAGCATTTT. It specifies CASGPTTGANQPQHF.

This clone was recorded only once. The chain carries TRBV2 and TRBJ2-4; D gene unclear. In germline, CDR1 is SNHLY, CDR2 FYNNEI. This CDR3 has 12 amino acids. V lost 6 bases and J 4 bases, leaving 7 bases between the germline ends. The CDR3 protein is CASRNSKNIQYF. The CDR3 coding sequence is TGTGCCAGCAGAAACAGTAAAAACATTCAGTACTTC.

This clone turned up a few times. This chain links TRBV6-6 with TRBJ2-1; TRBD2 matches at 7 bases. This CDR3 region has 15 residues. Trimming at V came to 6 bases and at J to 2 bases, leaving 7 bases not matched to a gene. Germline V lookup: CDR1 MNHNY, CDR2 SVGAGI (reference sequence). CDR3 DNA: TGTGCCAGCAGGTCCCTAGCGGAGGCCTACAATGAGCAGTTCTTC. Translation gives CASRSLAEAYNEQFF.

The J gene is TRBJ2-7, the V gene TRBV29-1, with 10 bases identical to TRBD1. The CDR3 has 14 residues. The ends lost 6 bases at V and 3 bases at J; junction bases unmatched: 8. Germline V gene lookup returns CDR1 SQVTM and CDR2 ANQGSEA. The CDR3 loop reads CSVGRDRGFYEQYF. CDR3 coding DNA: TGCAGCGTGGGGCGGGACAGGGGTTTCTACGAGCAGTACTTC.

V usage is TRBV7-6 and J usage is TRBJ2-3; 7 positions match TRBD2. Trimming at V came to 4 bases and at J to 8 bases, leaving 9 bases not matched to a gene. The CDR3 totals 14 residues. Germline V gives CDR1 SGHVS, CDR2 FNYEAQ. Here the CDR3 DNA reads TGTGCCAGCAGCTCCCGGACTAGTAGGGGTACGCAGTATTTT. This codes for CASSSRTSRGTQYF.

This chain links TRBV30 with TRBJ2-7; 10 nucleotides line up with TRBD2. V shed 5 bases and J 6 bases; nucleotides not matched to a gene: 7. The CDR3 is made up of 13 amino acids. Germline CDR1 is GTSNPN and CDR2 is SVGIG (reference sequence). CDR3 amino acids: CAWSSGSPVEQYF. DNA for the CDR3: TGTGCCTGGTCTAGCGGGAGCCCAGTCGAGCAGTACTTC.

This clone has a single count. The rearrangement joins TRBV7-2 to TRBJ2-1; the D gene could be TRBD1 or TRBD2 (5 bases each). The CDR3 consists of 14 residues. V was cut by 4 bases and J by 6 bases, with 13 bases left in between. Germline CDR1 is SGHTA and CDR2 is FQGNSA. The CDR3 region is CASSSFGGANEQFF. The CDR3 bases are TGTGCCAGCAGCTCCTTTGGGGGAGCCAATGAGCAGTTCTTC.

V usage is TRBV7-2 and J usage is TRBJ1-3, with a possible D match to TRBD1 (6 bases). The germline V gene has CDR1 SGHTA and CDR2 FQGNSA. V shed 5 bases and J shed 3 bases, with 14 bases lying between them. There are 15 residues in the CDR3. The CDR3 DNA is TGTGCCAGCAGCCCATGGGGGGCTGGTGGAAACACCATATATTTT. It translates to CASSPWGAGGNTIYF.

The chain has TRBV11-3 and TRBJ1-1, with no clear D. V was pared by 6 bases and J by 1 base, with 9 bases between. Germline V lookup: CDR1 SGHNT, CDR2 YENEEA. The CDR3 sequence is 13 residues long. CDR3 region: CASSQWENTEAFF. In nucleotides, the CDR3 is TGTGCCAGCAGTCAGTGGGAGAACACTGAAGCTTTCTTT.